One sample yielded the 2 T cell receptor beta chains listed below, sequenced in a study of blood T cell repertoires in COVID-19. Assay: immunoSEQ multiplex PCR; the TCRdb copy retains only in-frame clones and omits some. Found here are roughly 250,000 clones, roughly nine tenths of them singletons; the top ten hold 12%. The source material was peripheral blood. The receptors were gathered from a woman aged 30 to 39 with COVID-19, enrolled during active disease.

Only a few counts were recorded for this clone. This chain joins TRBV29-1 and TRBJ2-7, with a tentative D call TRBD2 (6 bases). CDR3 size: 13 residues. V dropped 6 bases and J dropped 5 bases, with 17 bases sitting between them. Germline values: CDR1 SQVTM, CDR2 ANQGSEA. CDR3 sequence: CSVGTGPGDEQYF. The CDR3 coding sequence is TGCAGCGTCGGTACCGGGCCGGGGGACGAGCAGTACTTC.

This sequence joins TRBV3-1 (or the pseudogene TRBV3-2) and TRBJ1-1, with TRBD1 matching over 10 bases. The V gene end was trimmed by 1 base and the J gene end by 7 bases; junction bases not matched to a gene: 6. The germline V gene encodes CDR1 LGHDT and CDR2 YNNKEL (reference sequence). The CDR3 contains 15 residues. This chain's CDR3 is CASSQAGTGVFEAFF. The CDR3 DNA sequence: TGTGCCAGCAGCCAAGCCGGGACAGGGGTTTTTGAAGCTTTCTTT.